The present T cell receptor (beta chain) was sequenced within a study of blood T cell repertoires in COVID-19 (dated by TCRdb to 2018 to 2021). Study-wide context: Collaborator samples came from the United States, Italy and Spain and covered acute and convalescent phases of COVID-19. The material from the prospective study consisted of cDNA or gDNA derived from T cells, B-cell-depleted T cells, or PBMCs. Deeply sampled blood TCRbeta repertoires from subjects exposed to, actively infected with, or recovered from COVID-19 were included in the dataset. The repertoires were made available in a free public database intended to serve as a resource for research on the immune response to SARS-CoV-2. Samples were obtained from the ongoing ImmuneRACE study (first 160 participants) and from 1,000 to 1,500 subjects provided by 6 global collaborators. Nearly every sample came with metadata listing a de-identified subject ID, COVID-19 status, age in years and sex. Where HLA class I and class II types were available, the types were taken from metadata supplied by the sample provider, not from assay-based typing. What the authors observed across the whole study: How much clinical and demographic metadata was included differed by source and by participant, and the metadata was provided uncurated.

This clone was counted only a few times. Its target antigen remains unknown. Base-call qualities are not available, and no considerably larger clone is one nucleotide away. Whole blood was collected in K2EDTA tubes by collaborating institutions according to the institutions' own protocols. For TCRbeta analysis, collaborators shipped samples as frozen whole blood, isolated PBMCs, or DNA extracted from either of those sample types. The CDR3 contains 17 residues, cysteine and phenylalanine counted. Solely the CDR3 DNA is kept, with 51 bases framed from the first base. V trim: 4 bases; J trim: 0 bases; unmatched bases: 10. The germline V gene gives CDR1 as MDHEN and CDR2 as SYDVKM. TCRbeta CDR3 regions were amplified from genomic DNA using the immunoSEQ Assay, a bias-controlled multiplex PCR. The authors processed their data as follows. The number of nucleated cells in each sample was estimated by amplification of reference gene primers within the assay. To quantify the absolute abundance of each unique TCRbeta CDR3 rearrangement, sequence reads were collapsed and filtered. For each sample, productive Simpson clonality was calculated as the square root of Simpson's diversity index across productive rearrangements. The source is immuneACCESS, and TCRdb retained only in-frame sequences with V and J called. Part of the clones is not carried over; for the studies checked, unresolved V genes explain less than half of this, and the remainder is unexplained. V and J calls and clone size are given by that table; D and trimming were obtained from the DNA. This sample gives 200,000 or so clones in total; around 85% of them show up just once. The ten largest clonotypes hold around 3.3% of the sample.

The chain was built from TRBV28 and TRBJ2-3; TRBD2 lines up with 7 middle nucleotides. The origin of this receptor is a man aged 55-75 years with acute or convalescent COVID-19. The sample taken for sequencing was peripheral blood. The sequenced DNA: TGTGCCAGCAGTTATTTCGGGGGGTCTATTAGCACAGATACGCAGTATTTT. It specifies CASSYFGGSISTDTQYF.